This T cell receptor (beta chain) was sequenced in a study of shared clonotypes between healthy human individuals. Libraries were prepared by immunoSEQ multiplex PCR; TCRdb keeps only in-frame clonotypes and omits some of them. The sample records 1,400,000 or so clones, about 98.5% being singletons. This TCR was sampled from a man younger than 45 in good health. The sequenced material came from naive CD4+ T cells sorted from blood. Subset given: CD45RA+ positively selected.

This CDR3 is CARLAGDNTGELFF. CDR3 in DNA: TGTGCCAGGCTAGCGGGAGATAACACCGGGGAGCTGTTTTTT. The V gene is TRBV7-8, the J gene TRBJ2-2; TRBD2 agrees at 10 bases. V trimming: 9 bases; J trimming: 2 bases; junction bases outside the gene matches: 3. The CDR3 runs to 14 residues. Germline V gene data show CDR1 as SGHVS and CDR2 as FQNEAQ.